This T cell receptor beta chain was obtained from a study of T cell changes during pregnancy in multiple sclerosis. The V and J ends lost 5 bases and 5 bases respectively, with 14 bases between them. The CDR3 consists of 14 residues. CDR1 and CDR2 from the germline V gene are SEHNR and FQNEAQ (reference sequence). The protocol was immunoSEQ multiplex PCR, while the TCRdb copy is restricted to in-frame clones and leaves out a portion. Among around 57,000 clones, 80% to 90% were seen once, and the ten largest hold 2% to 3%. This chain links TRBV7-9 with TRBJ2-3; D remains unclear. The starting material was peripheral blood, obtained in the first trimester of pregnancy. This clonotype was sampled from a female donor with multiple sclerosis, enrolled in a pregnancy study. The CDR3 sequence is CASSHTAFGDTQYF. The DNA for the CDR3 is TGTGCCAGCAGCCATACCGCTTTCGGAGATACGCAGTATTTT.